Listed below are T cell receptor beta chains from one sample, sequenced in a study of immune heterogeneity within non-small cell lung tumors. TCRdb processed the multiplex PCR reads anew with MiXCR; each CDR3 protein has one entry. This sample has roughly 12,000 distinct CDR3 sequences; about 22% occur once, and the top ten carry about 4.5%. Sequencing was carried out using lung tumor tissue. The receptors shown here come from a man aged 55 to 69 with non-small cell lung cancer. Each CDR3 is given without its conserved first and last residue.

J: TRBJ1-4
V: TRBV28
CDR3: ASSLGGAVREKLF

J: TRBJ1-4
V: TRBV5-1
CDR3: ASSLGQGREKLF

J: TRBJ1-5
V: TRBV29-1
CDR3: SVEVGNQPQH

J: TRBJ2-2
V: TRBV4-2
CDR3: ASSQDLRLAGPGELF

J: TRBJ2-7
V: TRBV7-6
CDR3: ASSLQANYEQY

J: TRBJ2-7
V: TRBV6-1
CDR3: ASSELYEQY

J: TRBJ2-5
V: TRBV6-1
CDR3: ASRVGGQETQY

J: TRBJ1-1
V: TRBV25-1
CDR3: ASSEWAGLAF

J: TRBJ1-5
V: TRBV12-3/TRBV12-4
CDR3: ASSLTGQGGLTQH

J: TRBJ2-7
V: TRBV19
CDR3: ASSPRGLGSIEQY

J: TRBJ1-5
V: TRBV28
CDR3: ASSFGSGFRQPQH

J: TRBJ2-1
V: TRBV20-1
CDR3: SAQRTSGQNEQF

J: TRBJ2-5
V: TRBV20-1
CDR3: SASPQTGGRETQY

J: TRBJ2-5
V: TRBV12-3/TRBV12-4
CDR3: ASSVAGQETQY

J: TRBJ1-6
V: TRBV19
CDR3: ASSPSGQADSPLH

J: TRBJ1-2
V: TRBV3-1
CDR3: ASSWRYGYT

J: TRBJ2-5
V: TRBV7-9
CDR3: ASSLGGLAGVIETQY

J: TRBJ2-7
V: TRBV11-3
CDR3: ASSPSWGGTGELY

J: TRBJ1-1
V: TRBV18
CDR3: ASSRDRGKNTEAF

J: TRBJ2-2
V: TRBV5-8
CDR3: ASSPGLAGPSGELF

J: TRBJ2-5
V: TRBV7-7
CDR3: ASSLGLAGEGETQY

J: TRBJ1-5
V: TRBV4-2
CDR3: ASSYESRVEQPQH

J: TRBJ2-7
V: TRBV10-3
CDR3: AITSAGGNYEQY